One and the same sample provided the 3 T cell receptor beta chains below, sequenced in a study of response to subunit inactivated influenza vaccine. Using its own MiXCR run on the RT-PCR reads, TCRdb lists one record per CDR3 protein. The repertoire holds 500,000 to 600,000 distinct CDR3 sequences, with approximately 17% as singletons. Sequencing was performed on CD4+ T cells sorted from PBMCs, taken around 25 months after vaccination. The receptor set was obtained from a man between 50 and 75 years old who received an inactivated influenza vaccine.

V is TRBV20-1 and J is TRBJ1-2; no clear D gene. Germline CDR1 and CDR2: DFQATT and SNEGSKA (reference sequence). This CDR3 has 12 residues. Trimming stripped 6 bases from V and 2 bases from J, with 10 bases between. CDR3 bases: TGCAGTGCCATCGTCGGGAACTATGGCTACACCTTC. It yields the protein CSAIVGNYGYTF.

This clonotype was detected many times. The chain's CDR3 is CASSLGQGKTQYF. CDR3 DNA sequence: TGCGCCAGCAGCTTGGGACAGGGGAAGACCCAGTACTTC. This chain joins TRBV5-1 and TRBJ2-5; TRBD1 matches 8 bases. Trimming at V came to 0 bases and at J to 6 bases, leaving 1 base not matched to a gene. Per germline, CDR1 SGHRS and CDR2 YFSETQ. The CDR3 totals 13 residues.

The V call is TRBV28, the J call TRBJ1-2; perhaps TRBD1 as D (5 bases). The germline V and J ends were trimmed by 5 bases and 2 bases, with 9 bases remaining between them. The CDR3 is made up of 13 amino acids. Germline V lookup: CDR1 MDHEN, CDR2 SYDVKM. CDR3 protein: CASSGGANYGYTF. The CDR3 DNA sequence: TGTGCCAGCAGTGGGGGTGCAAACTATGGCTACACCTTC.